A selection of T cell receptor beta chains follows, all from one sample in a study of CD8 T cells in Susac syndrome. TCRdb reanalysed the immunoSEQ multiplex PCR reads using MiXCR and keeps one entry per CDR3 protein. The sample carries approximately 230,000 distinct CDR3 sequences, roughly 93% recorded once. The sample was CD4+ T cells from PBMCs. The receptors shown here come from a human donor with multiple sclerosis. Both conserved end residues are part of each CDR3. Fields, in order: V gene, J gene, clone size, D gene, CDR3 DNA, CDR3 protein. A D gene is named only where the DNA matches it firmly. Expanded clones get a size class; other rows say once, few or many, or leave the size out.

>TRBV11-2|TRBJ2-5|NA|NA
TGTGCCAGCAGCTTGGCAGGGATGGGAGAGACCCAGTACTTC
CASSLAGMGETQYF
>TRBV7-9|TRBJ2-2|once|TRBD1
TGTGCCAGCAGGTCCATTGGACAGGGTGGATGGACCGGGGAGCTGTTTTTT
CASRSIGQGGWTGELFF
>TRBV3-1|TRBJ1-2|NA|NA
TGTGCCAGCAGCCCTTCGCGGGAGTTGGGAGGCTACACCTTC
CASSPSRELGGYTF
>TRBV4-1|TRBJ1-3|once|TRBD1
TGCGCCAGCAGCCATCCTGGACAGGCTGAAAACACCATATATTTT
CASSHPGQAENTIYF
>TRBV5-4|TRBJ1-5|NA|NA
TGTGCCAGCAGCAACGGACAGATAAATCAGCCCCAGCATTTT
CASSNGQINQPQHF
>TRBV29-1|TRBJ2-5|NA|NA
TGCAGCGCAGGGGACGAGACCCAGTACTTC
CSAGDETQYF
>TRBV5-4|TRBJ2-4|NA|NA
TGTGCCAGCAGCTTGGTACAGGGTACGAACATTCAGTACTTC
CASSLVQGTNIQYF
>TRBV20-1|TRBJ2-6|NA|TRBD2
TGCAGTGCCCAGTCGGCTAGCGGGCTCTCTGGGGCCAACGTCCTGACTTTC
CSAQSASGLSGANVLTF
>TRBV12-3/TRBV12-4|TRBJ1-2|NA|NA
TGTGCCAGCAGTTCCGGTGCTGCGGGGCTGGGGGGCTACACCTTC
CASSSGAAGLGGYTF
>TRBV5-1|TRBJ2-3|NA|NA
TGCGCCAGCAGCTTGGACCCCATCACAGATACGCAGTATTTT
CASSLDPITDTQYF
>TRBV19|TRBJ2-2|NA|TRBD2
TGTGCCAGTAGTATAGTGGGACTAGCGGGAGCAAGGGAGCTGTTTTTT
CASSIVGLAGARELFF
>TRBV28|TRBJ1-6|NA|TRBD1
TGTGCCAGCAGAGCGACAGGGTCCGGGTCACCCCTCCACTTT
CASRATGSGSPLHF